This TCR beta chain was found in a study of blood T cell repertoires in COVID-19. Sequencing used immunoSEQ multiplex PCR; TCRdb keeps in-frame clones, though not all of them. Of about 100,000 clones in the sample, 70% to 90% were seen once. CDR1 is MGHDK and CDR2 is SYGVNS in the germline V gene. The length of the CDR3 is 17 residues. Losses at the gene ends were 4 bases for V and 4 bases for J; bases not matched to a gene: 11. The specimen sequenced was peripheral blood. This TCR derives from a man between 50 and 59 years old with active or convalescent COVID-19. V and J are TRBV25-1 and TRBJ2-5; 11 positions agree with TRBD1. In DNA form, the CDR3 reads TGTGCCAGCAGTGCGATCCCTGGACAGGGGGCAACAGAGACCCAGTACTTC. Translation gives CASSAIPGQGATETQYF.